The present TCR beta chain was sequenced within a study of cytomegalovirus exposure and HLA in healthy donors. As for the study in general: Prior work identified 120 million or so unique TCR beta sequences in 150 million to 200 million T cells. For the approximately 420 genotyped donors, roughly 80% fell within the Caucasian-associated ancestry cluster.

Concerning this clone: Its matching antigen is unknown.

The CDR3 covers 14 residues. CDR1 KGHSH and CDR2 LQKENI come from the germline V gene. J gave up 1 base and V 4 bases, and 3 bases lay outside the gene matches. Notes on the study in general: The authors later found TCR association rates varying by HLA locus, with DRB1 most and HLA-C fewest. Accurate prediction of most subjects' HLA-A and HLA-B alleles from TCR beta sequences was reported.

The PCR used 60 Vbeta and 13 Jbeta primers. Repertoires were generated with immunoSEQ multiplex PCR, while TCRdb's copy carries only in-frame clones and drops some. The sample lists fewer than 200,000 clones; roughly 80% were seen once. The material sequenced was PBMCs. This clonotype originated in a woman in her late teens or twenties in good health and CMV-seronegative. The chain recombines TRBV18 with TRBJ1-1; 7 nucleotides match TRBD1. In DNA form, the CDR3 reads TGTGCCAGCTCACTTGGACAGGAGAACACTGAAGCTTTCTTT. Its protein product is CASSLGQENTEAFF.